These T cell receptor beta chains were read from a single sample in a study of blood T cell repertoires in COVID-19. Clones were read by immunoSEQ multiplex PCR, and TCRdb kept only the in-frame ones, dropping some. Of about 260,000 clones in the sample, 90% were seen once. Sequencing was done on a sample of PBMCs or T cells enriched from blood (not recorded which). These receptors all stem from a man aged 45 to 65 who had been exposed to COVID-19. The CDR3 runs from the conserved cysteine through the conserved F or W. D genes are given only for firm matches. A row's size may be missing; if present it is once, few, many or a size class.

size	J	V	D	CDR3	DNA
NA	TRBJ2-5	TRBV2	NA	CASRKETQETQYF	TGTGCCAGCAGAAAGGAGACTCAAGAGACCCAGTACTTC
NA	TRBJ2-1	TRBV7-3	TRBD2	CASSYLGRERDEQFF	TGTGCCAGCAGCTACTTAGGGCGGGAGCGGGATGAGCAGTTCTTC
NA	TRBJ2-3	TRBV10-3	NA	CAISDIAISTDTQYF	TGTGCCATCAGTGATATAGCCATTAGCACAGATACGCAGTATTTT
NA	TRBJ1-1	TRBV24-1	TRBD1	CATDPKGALTEAFF	TGTGCCACCGACCCAAAGGGGGCTCTGACTGAAGCTTTCTTT
NA	TRBJ1-4	TRBV13	NA	CASSLPGATNEKLFF	TGTGCCAGCAGCTTACCGGGAGCAACTAATGAAAAACTGTTTTTT
NA	TRBJ1-5	TRBV6-6	NA	CASSYGAARRPQHF	TGTGCCAGCAGTTACGGCGCGGCCCGGCGGCCCCAGCATTTT
NA	TRBJ2-7	TRBV6-5	NA	CASSYGRAYEQYF	TGTGCCAGCAGTTACGGGAGAGCCTACGAGCAGTACTTC
NA	TRBJ1-1	TRBV3-1/TRBV3-2	TRBD1	CASSRDRGDTEAFF	TGTGCCAGCAGCCGGGACAGGGGGGACACTGAAGCTTTCTTT
NA	TRBJ2-2	TRBV27	NA	CASRQLAVANTGELFF	TGTGCCAGCAGGCAACTAGCAGTCGCGAACACCGGGGAGCTGTTTTTT
once	TRBJ1-2	TRBV5-1	TRBD1	CASSFLPGTGDNGYTF	TGCGCCAGCAGCTTTCTACCCGGGACAGGGGATAATGGCTACACCTTC
NA	TRBJ2-5	TRBV11-2	NA	CASSHWALGETQYF	TGTGCCAGCAGTCATTGGGCATTGGGAGAGACCCAGTACTTC
NA	TRBJ2-5	TRBV5-1	NA	CASSLADWQWGGETQYF	TGCGCCAGCAGCTTAGCTGACTGGCAGTGGGGAGGAGAGACCCAGTACTTC
NA	TRBJ2-6	TRBV24-1	TRBD1	CATQGDSHSSNVLTF	TGTGCCACCCAAGGGGACAGCCACTCTTCCAACGTCCTGACTTTC
once	TRBJ1-5	TRBV29-1	TRBD1	CSVGGTGDQPQHF	TGCAGCGTTGGGGGGACAGGGGATCAGCCCCAGCATTTT